The entry that follows covers one T cell receptor (beta chain) sequence. The antigen remains undetermined. Indicated treatment: oral pan-JAK inhibitor, 5-10 mg twice daily. The germline gives CDR1 SGHTA, CDR2 FQGTGA. V was clipped by 5 bases and J by 4 bases; unmatched bases: 8. This CDR3 spans 15 amino acids. As the sequencing template, cDNA was produced by extracting RNA and reverse transcribing it. Only in-frame clones appear in the TCRdb table, and some are missing; sequencing was by immunoSEQ multiplex PCR. The sample carries approximately 210,000 clones, roughly two fifths recorded once. The data stem from a study of CD8+ T cells in alopecia areata. Study-wide results and caveats: One nonresponder leaves baseline CD8+ expansion's link to response uncertain. Persistence during tofacitinib was seen for many expanded lesional clones in scalp and blood.

The sample here was CD4+ T cells sorted from blood, taken at roughly week 36, from a patient treated with tofacitinib. This receptor was taken from a human donor with alopecia areata. V usage is TRBV7-3 and J usage is TRBJ2-5, with 9 bases fitting TRBD1. In DNA form, the CDR3 reads TGTGCCAGCAGCCCCAACAGGGGGCTAGGAGAGACCCAGTACTTC. This gives the protein CASSPNRGLGETQYF.